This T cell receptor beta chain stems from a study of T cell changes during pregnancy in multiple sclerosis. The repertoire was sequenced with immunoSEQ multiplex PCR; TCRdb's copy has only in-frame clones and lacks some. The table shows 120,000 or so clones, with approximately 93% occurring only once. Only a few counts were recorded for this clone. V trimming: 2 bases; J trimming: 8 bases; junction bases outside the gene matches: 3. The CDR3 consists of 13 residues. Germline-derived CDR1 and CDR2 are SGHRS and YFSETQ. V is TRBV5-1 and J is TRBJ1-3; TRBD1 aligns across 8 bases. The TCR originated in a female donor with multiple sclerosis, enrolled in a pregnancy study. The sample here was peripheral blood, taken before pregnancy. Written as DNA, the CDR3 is TGCGCCAGCAGCTTTGGACAGGGTTACACCATATATTTT. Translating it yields CASSFGQGYTIYF.